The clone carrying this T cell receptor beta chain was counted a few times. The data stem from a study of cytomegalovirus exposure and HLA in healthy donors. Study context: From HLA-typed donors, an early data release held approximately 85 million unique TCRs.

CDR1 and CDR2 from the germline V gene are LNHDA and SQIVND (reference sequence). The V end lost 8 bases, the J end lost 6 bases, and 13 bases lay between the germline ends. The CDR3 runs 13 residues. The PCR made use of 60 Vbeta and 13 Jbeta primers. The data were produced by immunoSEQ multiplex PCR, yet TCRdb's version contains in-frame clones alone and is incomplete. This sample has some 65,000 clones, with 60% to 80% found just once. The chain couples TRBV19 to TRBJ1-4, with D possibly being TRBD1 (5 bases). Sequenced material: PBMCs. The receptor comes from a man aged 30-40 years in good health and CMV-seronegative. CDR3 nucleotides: TGTGCCAGTTGCCGTCAGGGTTATGAAAAACTGTTTTTT. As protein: CASCRQGYEKLFF.